A single sample is the source of the 22 T cell receptor beta chains below, sequenced in a study of OX40 agonist ivuxolimab in advanced cancers. Assay used: immunoSEQ multiplex PCR; TCRdb lists only in-frame clones, some missing. Seen here are some 42,000 clones, 82% observed once, and the top ten hold roughly 24%. The sample in question was CD4+ or CD8+ T cells sorted from blood, obtained in a trial of the OX40 agonist ivuxolimab. Source of these receptors: an adult with an advanced solid tumor such as melanoma, head and neck, liver or kidney cancer.

The chain recombines TRBV9 with TRBJ2-3, with 16 nucleotides matching TRBD2. The length of the CDR3 is 17 residues. Germline V gives CDR1 SGDLS, CDR2 YYNGEE. Trimming cost V 3 bases and J 4 bases; bases outside gene matches: 5. CDR3 loop: CASSEGTSGGVADTQYF. CDR3 coding DNA: TGTGCCAGCAGCGAGGGGACTAGCGGGGGGGTTGCAGATACGCAGTATTTT. The full variable domain, completed using reference TRBV9 and TRBJ2-3, is DSGVTQTPKHLITATGQRVTLRCSPRSGDLSVYWYQQSLDQGLQFLIQYYNGEERAKGNILERFSAQQFPDLHSELNLSSLELGDSALYFCASSEGTSGGVADTQYFGPGTRLTVL.

V usage is TRBV14 and J usage is TRBJ2-5; D possibly corresponds to TRBD1 (5 bases). Trimming pared 2 bases from V and 1 base from J, leaving 11 bases between. Germline V lookup: CDR1 SGHDN, CDR2 FVKESK. This CDR3 has 15 residues. In DNA form, the CDR3 reads TGTGCCAGCAGCCAACCTGGGGCAGGCCAAGAGACCCAGTACTTC. Amino acid sequence: CASSQPGAGQETQYF.

This clone was counted between two and nine times. The chain is built from TRBV9 and TRBJ2-1; 7 nucleotides agree with TRBD2. This CDR3 spans 16 amino acids. The V and J ends lost 3 bases and 5 bases, in that order; junction bases with no gene match: 11. Per the germline V gene, CDR1 is SGDLS and CDR2 is YYNGEE. The CDR3 sequence: CASSDRTSVTNNEQFF. In DNA, the CDR3 is TGTGCCAGCAGCGACCGCACTAGCGTCACGAACAATGAGCAGTTCTTC.

The chain carries TRBV5-1 and TRBJ1-4; a possible D gene is TRBD1 (5 bases). The germline CDR1 and CDR2 sequences are SGHRS and YFSETQ. The CDR3 runs to 15 residues. Between the trimmed V and J ends, which lost 0 bases and 8 bases, there was a span of 14 bases. As DNA, the CDR3 is TGCGCCAGCAGCTTGGCCGGCAGGGAGGAAGAAAAACTGTTTTTT. Protein: CASSLAGREEEKLFF. The full variable domain, its missing parts supplied by reference TRBV5-1 and TRBJ1-4, is KAGVTQTPRYLIKTRGQQVTLSCSPISGHRSVSWYQQTPGQGLQFLFEYFSETQRNKGNFPGRFSGRQFSNSRSEMNVSTLELGDSALYLCASSLAGREEEKLFFGSGTQLSVL.

The chain carries TRBV15 and TRBJ2-7, with D maybe TRBD1 (5 bases). V dropped 5 bases and J dropped 0 bases, with 8 bases sitting between them. The CDR3 loop spans 13 amino acids. From germline, CDR1 is LNHNV and CDR2 YYDKDF (reference sequence). The CDR3 bases are TGTGCCACCAGCGCGGACATCTCCTACGAGCAGTACTTC. Protein sequence: CATSADISYEQYF.

The chain links TRBV15 to TRBJ2-7; 8 bases map to TRBD1. The CDR3 runs 14 residues. The germline gives CDR1 LNHNV, CDR2 YYDKDF (reference sequence). V lost 4 bases and J lost 2; bases outside the gene matches: 4. For the CDR3, the DNA is TGTGCCACCAGCACCGGGACAGGAGCCTACGAGCAGTACTTC. Amino acid sequence: CATSTGTGAYEQYF.

The V call is TRBV5-1, the J call TRBJ2-1, with 8 bases identical to TRBD2. Germline loops: CDR1 SGHRS, CDR2 YFSETQ. The length of the CDR3 is 24 residues. The V segment lost 0 bases and the J segment 0 bases; nucleotides outside the gene matches: 26. The CDR3 nucleotides read TGCGCCAGCAGCTTGGGGCCGGGGGGGAGGCTAGCGGGCCAACCTATACTCTCCTACAATGAGCAGTTCTTC. Translated: CASSLGPGGRLAGQPILSYNEQFF.

This clone appeared a single time. V and J are TRBV12-2 and TRBJ1-5. TRBV12-2 represents a pseudogene. CDR3 size: 14 residues. CDR3 in amino acids: CASRPVGGVQPQHF. The CDR3 nucleotides are TGTGCAAGTCGCCCCGTAGGAGGGGTTCAGCCCCAGCATTTT.

V and J are TRBV4-3 and TRBJ1-4, with D unresolved. Germline CDR1 and CDR2: LGHNA and YSLEER. V lost 1 base, J lost 5 bases, and 5 bases lay in between. The CDR3 loop spans 13 amino acids. The chain's CDR3 is CASSQGDNEKLFF. The CDR3 DNA follows: TGCGCCAGCAGCCAAGGAGACAATGAAAAACTGTTTTTT.

This clone occurred a few times. The V call is TRBV28, the J call TRBJ1-1, with 8 bases lining up with TRBD1. Losses at the gene ends were 4 bases for V and 7 bases for J; bases not matched to a gene: 11. The germline CDR1 and CDR2 sequences are MDHEN and SYDVKM. CDR3 length: 15 residues. Written as DNA, the CDR3 is TGTGCCAGCAGTTCCTTGGACAGGGAGACAGATGAAGCTTTCTTT. Translated: CASSSLDRETDEAFF.

The rearrangement uses TRBV7-2 and TRBJ1-1; D possibly corresponds to TRBD1 (5 bases). CDR1 and CDR2 (germline): SGHTA, FQGNSA. Deletions cut 5 bases from V and 1 base from J, with 8 bases between. This CDR3 has 13 amino acids. The CDR3 protein is CASSKRGNTEAFF. Here the CDR3 DNA reads TGTGCCAGCAGCAAAAGGGGGAACACTGAAGCTTTCTTT.

This sequence joins TRBV5-4 and TRBJ1-4; D possibly corresponds to TRBD1 (5 bases). Trimming stripped 5 bases from V and 8 bases from J, with 16 bases between. Germline CDR1 is SGHNT and CDR2 is YYREEE (reference sequence). The CDR3 loop spans 14 amino acids. CDR3 sequence: CASSPTAEREKLFF. The CDR3 DNA reads TGTGCCAGCAGTCCGACAGCCGAGAGGGAAAAACTGTTTTTT. The whole variable domain, remainder taken from reference TRBV5-4 and TRBJ1-4, is ETGVTQSPTHLIKTRGQQVTLRCSSQSGHNTVSWYQQALGQGPQFIFQYYREEENGRGNFPPRFSGLQFPNYSSELNVNALELDDSALYLCASSPTAEREKLFFGSGTQLSVL.

This clone was seen only a few times. At one end, the junction sequence differs from germline, possibly due to a read error. The chain joins TRBV7-7 to TRBJ2-3, with a tentative D call TRBD2 (5 bases). The CDR3 contains 14 residues. Germline loops: CDR1 SSHAT, CDR2 FNYEAQ (reference sequence). CDR3 DNA sequence: TGTGCTAGCAGCTTAATGGGAGCCGGGGATACGCAGTATTTT. Translating it yields CASSLMGAGDTQYF. The full variable domain, with the rest looked up from reference TRBV7-7 and TRBJ2-3, is GAGVSQSPRYKVTKRGQDVTLRCDPISSHATLYWYQQALGQGPEFLTYFNYEAQPDKSGLPSDRFSAERPEGSISTLTIQRTEQRDSAMYRCASSLMGAGDTQYFGPGTRLTVL.

This sequence joins TRBV19 and TRBJ1-5, with D possibly matching TRBD1 (6 bases). CDR1 and CDR2 from the germline V gene are LNHDA and SQIVND (reference sequence). This CDR3 is built from 15 residues. Trimming cost V 9 bases and J 0 bases, with 15 bases left between them. The CDR3 loop is CASEIQGYSNQPQHF. The DNA for the CDR3 is TGTGCCAGCGAAATACAGGGTTATAGCAATCAGCCCCAGCATTTT.

The V and J genes are TRBV5-8 and TRBJ2-7; 10 positions match TRBD1. Germline CDR1 reads SGHTS; CDR2 reads YDEGEE. CDR3 size: 13 residues. V shed 6 bases, J shed 2 bases, and the junction held 2 bases outside the gene matches. Written as DNA, the CDR3 is TGTGCCAGCAAAGGGACAGGGGCCTACGAGCAGTACTTC. Amino acid sequence: CASKGTGAYEQYF.

This clone was recorded a few times. The J gene is TRBJ2-7, the V gene TRBV7-2; either TRBD1 or TRBD2 may fit D (5 bases each). The V gene's germline CDR1 is SGHTA and CDR2 FQGNSA. V was trimmed by 5 bases and J by 2 bases, leaving 13 bases between them. The CDR3 runs to 14 residues. In DNA form, the CDR3 reads TGTGCCAGCAGCCTCGGGACGGCAACCTACGAGCAGTACTTC. This translates into CASSLGTATYEQYF.

This rearrangement joins TRBV6-6 to TRBJ2-7, with a possible D match to TRBD2 (7 bases). Germline V CDR1 and CDR2: MNHNY, SVGAGI (reference sequence). V was trimmed by 8 bases and J by 2 bases, leaving 16 bases between them. CDR3 length: 14 residues. The CDR3 DNA is TGTGCCAGCTCGGGGGGCGTTTATCCCTACGAGCAGTACTTC. Protein sequence: CASSGGVYPYEQYF.

In DNA form, the CDR3 reads TGTGCTAGTGGTTTGGCGTTACTAGCTGGACAAGAGACCCAGTACTTC. Its translation: CASGLALLAGQETQYF. The J gene is TRBJ2-5, the V gene TRBV12-5, with TRBD2 as a possible D gene (6 bases). The V gene's germline CDR1 is LGHNT and CDR2 FRNRAP. V was trimmed by 1 base and J by 2 bases, leaving 14 bases between them. The CDR3 has 16 residues.

The chain has TRBV2 and TRBJ1-3; D is uncertain. The germline V and J ends were trimmed by 1 base and 4 bases, with 11 bases remaining between them. Germline CDR1 and CDR2: SNHLY and FYNNEI. This CDR3 region has 15 residues. CDR3 loop: CASSEDLPDGNTIYF. DNA of the CDR3: TGTGCCAGCAGTGAAGATCTACCGGACGGAAACACCATATATTTT.

V is TRBV2 and J is TRBJ1-5; 9 bases align to TRBD1. Germline CDR1 SNHLY, CDR2 FYNNEI. The CDR3 has 15 residues. With V trimmed by 0 bases and J by 9 bases, 6 bases remained unmatched. The CDR3 DNA reads as TGTGCCAGCAGTGAAGCGGGACAGGGCTCGATGCCCCAGCATTTT. It translates to CASSEAGQGSMPQHF.

The chain joins TRBV4-1 to TRBJ1-1; 7 positions match TRBD1. The junction had 22 bases not matched to a gene; V was cut back by 3 bases and J by 6 bases. Germline-derived CDR1 and CDR2 are MGHRA and YSYEKL. CDR3 length: 19 amino acids. The CDR3 sequence: CASSQPSSGKGAFFAEAFF. DNA for the CDR3: TGCGCCAGCAGCCAGCCTTCCTCAGGGAAGGGGGCGTTTTTCGCTGAAGCTTTCTTT.

The rearrangement links TRBV6-5 to TRBJ1-2; D is unresolved. The germline gives CDR1 MNHEY, CDR2 SVGAGI. CDR3 length: 16 residues. Trimming removed 0 bases from V and 0 bases from J, with 11 bases in between. CDR3 DNA: TGTGCCAGCAGTTACTCGGGCGGGCTAGCTAACTATGGCTACACCTTC. It codes for CASSYSGGLANYGYTF.